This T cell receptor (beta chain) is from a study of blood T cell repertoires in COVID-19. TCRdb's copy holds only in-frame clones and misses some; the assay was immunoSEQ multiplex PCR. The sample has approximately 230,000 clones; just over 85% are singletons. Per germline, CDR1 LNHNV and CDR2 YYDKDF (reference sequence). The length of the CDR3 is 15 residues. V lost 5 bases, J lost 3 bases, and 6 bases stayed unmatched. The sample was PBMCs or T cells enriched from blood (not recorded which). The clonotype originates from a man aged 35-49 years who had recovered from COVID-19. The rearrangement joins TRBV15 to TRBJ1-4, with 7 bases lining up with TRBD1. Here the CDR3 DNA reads TGTGCCACCAGCGAGGGGGCTGTGGCTAATGAAAAACTGTTTTTT. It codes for CATSEGAVANEKLFF.